The text below deals with one T cell receptor beta chain. Its cognate antigen is unknown. The CDR3 is 17 residues long. The V and J ends lost 1 base and 4 bases, in that order; junction bases with no gene match: 6. Germline V lookup: CDR1 SGHRS, CDR2 YFSETQ. These data belong to a study of cytomegalovirus exposure and HLA in healthy donors. Across the whole study: From HLA-typed donors, an early data release held 70 million to 100 million unique TCRs. Ancestry clustering placed more than 65% of under 450 genotyped donors in the Caucasian-associated cluster. Study-level findings and limits: In a later analysis, a missense DCLRE1C variant was linked to TCR beta V- and J-gene trimming. Clonal expansion, a later analysis showed, was greater in HLA-associated TCR beta chains than in equally common others.

The PCR made use of 60 Vbeta and 13 Jbeta primers. This table comes from immunoSEQ multiplex PCR, and its TCRdb copy is limited to in-frame clones, with some not included. Seen in this sample are 65,000 to 95,000 clones; the ten most common clones hold around 7.2%. The origin of this receptor is a female donor in good health and CMV-seropositive. Input material: PBMCs. The rearrangement links TRBV5-1 to TRBJ2-1; 12 bases fit TRBD2. The CDR3 DNA is TGCGCCAGCAGCTTGCCGACTAGCGGGAGAGGATACAATGAGCAGTTCTTC. Its translation: CASSLPTSGRGYNEQFF.